Below, one T cell receptor beta chain is given with its context. This specimen belongs to a study of T cells in Graves' hyperthyroidism and ophthalmopathy. The V end was cut by 4 bases, the J end by 0 bases, with 8 bases between. Germline V gene lookup returns CDR1 MDHEN and CDR2 SYDVKM. The CDR3 is 14 residues long. RNA transcripts served as the template for amplifying TCR beta CDR3 regions. The TCR CDR3 was amplified in a first-round RT-PCR using the HTBI primer set. TCRdb ran MiXCR on the multiplex PCR reads and lists one entry per CDR3 protein. The sample holds hundreds of thousands of distinct CDR3 sequences, around 17% seen once.

The clonotype was recovered from a woman between 18 and 29 years old with Graves' hyperthyroidism. This chain links TRBV28 with TRBJ2-3; no clear D gene. The sequenced material came from blood. The CDR3 loop reads CASSSPTSTDTQYF. The CDR3 DNA reads as TGTGCCAGCAGTTCGCCGACTAGCACAGATACGCAGTATTTT.